This T cell receptor (beta chain) was profiled in a study of Graves' ophthalmopathy and Graves' hyperthyroidism (dated by TCRdb to the late 2010s). Looking at the study overall: Peripheral blood was collected at initial diagnosis, prior to any treatment. Once sampling was done, hyperthyroidism patients were given methimazole at a starting dose of 30 mg daily, while ophthalmopathy patients were given high-dose intravenous methylprednisolone. In total, around 140 blood samples were TCR-sequenced: around 42 ophthalmopathy, some 72 hyperthyroidism and about 17 hyperthyroidism-to-ophthalmopathy patients. A discovery set of about a hundred patients (about 45 ophthalmopathy, approximately 58 stable hyperthyroidism) was enrolled to explore V-J signatures distinguishing ophthalmopathy from hyperthyroidism. An independent validation cohort comprised about 20 hyperthyroidism patients and 15 to 17 patients who later progressed from hyperthyroidism to ophthalmopathy. For training and testing, the roughly 100 patients in the discovery cohort were randomly divided in a 7:3 ratio. The study used TCR beta repertoire signatures to distinguish Graves' ophthalmopathy from Graves' hyperthyroidism and to predict progression to ophthalmopathy. In five or six hyperthyroidism patients, the T-cell repertoire of thyroid tissue was compared with the T-cell repertoire of blood. What the work shows at the level of the full study, not this receptor alone: In cross-validation, the 13-signature model distinguished ophthalmopathy from stable hyperthyroidism with about 88% sensitivity and 81.08% specificity, and in the test set the corresponding values were approximately 80% and 75%. In validation, the model predicted ophthalmopathy progression with 55% to 71% sensitivity and roughly 78% specificity; 12 predicted patients were CT-confirmed with GO in a median of approximately six months. Most expanded thyroid clonotypes with a frequency above 0.001 also appeared in blood, which suggests that blood repertoires may reflect the immune response in the thyroid. No statistical method was used to predetermine the sample size, and group allocation was not hidden from the investigators.

Patients with ophthalmopathy had moderately to severely active disease, with a Clinical Activity Score of 3 or more, a NOSPECS grade of 4 or more, and a disease duration of less than 3 months. Patients were excluded if they had other autoimmune diseases, uncontrolled infections, pregnancy or lactation. Clinical symptoms, serum thyroxine, TRAb, thyroid ultrasound and orbital computed tomography formed the basis of the diagnosis. Ficoll-Paque density gradient centrifugation was used to isolate PBMCs from about 9.4 ml of fresh peripheral blood. Trizol reagent was used to extract the total RNA, and its quality was then checked on an Agilent 2100 Bioanalyzer. V is pruned by 6 bases and J by 5 bases, leaving 17 bases of the junction without a gene match. The germline V gene (reference sequence) specifies MNHEY as CDR1 and SMNVEV as CDR2. Taken from cysteine to phenylalanine, the CDR3 has 17 residues. The entry retains the CDR3 DNA only, 51 bases that are in frame from base 1.

For repertoire sequencing, TCR beta CDR3 regions were amplified from RNA transcripts. The first round was an RT-PCR using HTBI primers with the Qiagen OneStep RT-PCR kit, and this first round was followed by a second-round multiplex PCR, then size selection and purification. The libraries underwent paired-end sequencing with 100 bp reads on an Illumina HiSeq2000. Turning to the authors' computational methods: SOAPnuke was used to process the reads, removing any read that contained adapters or uncalled bases, had a mean Phred below 15, or lacked an exact match to the constant primer or identifier. COPE v1.2.5 was used to merge high-quality paired reads. Each unique nucleotide sequence was treated as a clonotype, and MiTCR v1.1 was used to align the clonotypes to the IMGT TRB V, D and J references. The analysis was limited to V-J combinations with a frequency above 0.0001, which together covered approximately 99% of the repertoires. For each V-J combination, a TCR clonal expansion and chaos score was defined as F50 clonal expansion divided by the chaos observed in the TCRdist matrix. Welch's t-statistics and random forest were used to reduce features to 13 V-J combinations, which were fed into a naive Bayes classifier. The similarity between thyroid and blood repertoires was quantified using the Morisita-Horn index. TCRdb reprocessing: public reads trimmed at Q25 with fastp, clones called with MiXCR, in-frame beta chains kept. All rows with the same CDR3 protein become a single entry with the most common DNA and genes. The V and J calls reflect TCRdb's pipeline rather than the authors' work. For this sample the table gives roughly 160,000 distinct CDR3 sequences, of which approximately 40% were detected only once. The ten largest account for over 7% of the sample.

This clonotype has at least ten counts. Its antigen is still unknown. The sample holds no much larger clone one base away, and base qualities are not on file. This TCR came from a man aged 25-45 years with Graves' ophthalmopathy. Donor details come from another sample of the same person, matched by shared clones. Recombination joined TRBV27 with TRBJ2-5, with 8 junctional bases fitting TRBD2. Sample: peripheral blood. The encoded CDR3 is CASSRPRGGGVEETQYF. The nucleotide sequence is given as TGTGCCAGCAGCCGCCCACGGGGGGGGGGAGTAGAGGAGACCCAGTACTTC.